The T cell receptor beta chain under discussion was sequenced for a study of blood T cells in healthy people across ages. Study-level results: More naive CD4+ cells and higher diversity marked long-lived donors relative to aged donors. Older age coincided with a roughly linear decline in TCR beta diversity per million T cells.

The CDR3 length is 13 residues. Trimming stripped 8 bases from V and 4 bases from J, with 13 bases between. Each of the donors had 8 to 10 milliliters of peripheral blood drawn into EDTA-treated Vacutainer tubes. A second PCR of roughly 7 to 11 cycles used a sample-barcoded 5' primer and a J-beta primer mix. The authors tagged each cDNA molecule using a template-switch adaptor with 12 random nucleotides. MiXCR, run by TCRdb on the 5' RACE reads, gives a single entry per CDR3 protein. The table has about 1.4 million distinct CDR3 sequences, approximately 59% seen once; the top ten hold over 5%. Of note for this clonotype: Its antigen is unidentified.

The source is a man younger than 30 in good health. The chain couples TRBV12-3 or TRBV12-4 to TRBJ2-3, with D maybe TRBD2 (6 bases). Sequenced material: blood. The CDR3 sequence is CASARGRPDTQYF. The CDR3, as DNA: TGTGCCAGCGCACGGGGGAGACCAGATACGCAGTATTTT.